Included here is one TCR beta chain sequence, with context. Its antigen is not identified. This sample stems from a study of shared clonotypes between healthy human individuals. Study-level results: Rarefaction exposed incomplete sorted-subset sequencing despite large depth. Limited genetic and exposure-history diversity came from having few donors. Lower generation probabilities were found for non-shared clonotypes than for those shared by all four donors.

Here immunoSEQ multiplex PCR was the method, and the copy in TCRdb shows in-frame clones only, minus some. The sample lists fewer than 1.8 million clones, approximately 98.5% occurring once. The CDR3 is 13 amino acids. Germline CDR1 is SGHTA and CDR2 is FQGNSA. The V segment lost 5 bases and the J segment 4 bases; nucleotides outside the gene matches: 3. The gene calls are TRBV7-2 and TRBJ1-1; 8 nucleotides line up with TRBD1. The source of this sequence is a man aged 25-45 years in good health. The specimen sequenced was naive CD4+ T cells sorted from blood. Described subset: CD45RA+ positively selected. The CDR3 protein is CASSGQGFTEAFF. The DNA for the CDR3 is TGTGCCAGCAGCGGACAGGGCTTCACTGAAGCTTTCTTT.